This T cell receptor (beta chain) was sequenced for a study of cytomegalovirus exposure and HLA in healthy donors. Healthy bone marrow donors made up the donors. This CDR3 has 16 residues. Germline assignment: CDR1 MNHNS and CDR2 SASEGT. Trimming took 3 bases from V and 3 from J; bases not matched to a gene: 5. Primers: 60 Vbeta forward and 13 Jbeta reverse. Only in-frame clones appear in the TCRdb table, and some are missing; sequencing was by immunoSEQ multiplex PCR. The sample carries more than 140,000 clones, about four fifths recorded once. The J gene is TRBJ2-3, the V gene TRBV6-1; 11 bases are shared with TRBD2. The receptor was isolated from a man younger than 40 in good health and CMV-seropositive. Sequencing was done on a sample of PBMCs. The CDR3 spells CASSDWGLAVTDTQYF. The DNA of the CDR3 is TGTGCCAGCAGTGACTGGGGACTAGCGGTTACAGATACGCAGTATTTT.